Below are 21 T cell receptor beta chains sequenced from a single sample in a study of T cells in Graves' hyperthyroidism and ophthalmopathy. RNA transcripts gave rise to amplified TCR beta CDR3 regions. TCR CDR3 underwent first-round RT-PCR with the HTBI primer set. TCRdb fed the multiplex PCR reads into MiXCR, producing one record per CDR3 protein. Of hundreds of thousands of distinct CDR3 sequences in the sample, 16% were seen once. Sequencing was done on a sample of blood. The receptors come from a woman younger than 35 with Graves' hyperthyroidism.

This clonotype has only a few counts. The chain carries TRBV4-1 and TRBJ1-5; D is ambiguous. The germline V gene encodes CDR1 MGHRA and CDR2 YSYEKL. Deletions cut 1 base from V and 4 bases from J, with 11 bases between. This CDR3 spans 15 amino acids. The CDR3 DNA sequence: TGCGCCAGCAGCCAAGGGCAGTTCTTAAATCAGCCCCAGCATTTT. The encoded protein is CASSQGQFLNQPQHF.

The chain links TRBV6-5 to TRBJ1-4, with 7 positions matching TRBD1. Looked up from germline, CDR1 is MNHEY and CDR2 is SVGAGI. The junction had 9 bases not matched to a gene; V was cut back by 0 bases and J by 11 bases. The CDR3 extends over 15 amino acids. The CDR3 region has the DNA TGTGCCAGCAGTTACTCCTCCGGGACAGCCTGGAAACTGTTTTTT. This gives the protein CASSYSSGTAWKLFF.

This rearrangement joins TRBV7-3 to TRBJ1-1, with D unclear. From germline, CDR1 is SGHTA and CDR2 FQGTGA. This CDR3 contains 14 residues. Trimming took 1 base from V and 2 from J, leaving 8 bases between them. CDR3 coding DNA: TGTGCCAGCAGCTTAATCACGGTAAACACTGAAGCTTTCTTT. Translation gives CASSLITVNTEAFF.

This clonotype was counted between two and nine times. This rearrangement joins TRBV7-2 to TRBJ2-3; D is possibly TRBD1 (5 bases). CDR1 SGHTA and CDR2 FQGNSA come from the germline V gene. Deletions cut 4 bases from V and 0 bases from J, with 14 bases between. The CDR3 is 16 amino acids. The CDR3 is CASSSWGGTSTDTQYF. The CDR3 DNA follows: TGTGCCAGCAGCTCATGGGGCGGAACTAGCACAGATACGCAGTATTTT. Complete variable domain (other parts from reference TRBV7-2 and TRBJ2-3): GAGVSQSPSNKVTEKGKDVELRCDPISGHTALYWYRQSLGQGLEFLIYFQGNSAPDKSGLPSDRFSAERTGGSVSTLTIQRTQQEDSAVYLCASSSWGGTSTDTQYFGPGTRLTVL.

In this sample, this clonotype turned up many times. The chain joins TRBV12-3 or TRBV12-4 to TRBJ2-1; 7 bases map to TRBD2. V was pared by 7 bases and J by 5 bases, with 11 bases of the junction left unmatched. This CDR3 is 15 amino acids long. CDR3 sequence: CASIPSLAADNEQFF. The CDR3 DNA follows: TGTGCCAGCATCCCGTCCCTAGCGGCTGACAATGAGCAGTTCTTC.

This clonotype has a handful of counts. The chain couples TRBV10-3 to TRBJ1-3, with D unresolved. The germline V and J ends were trimmed by 2 bases and 0 bases, with 14 bases remaining between them. Germline V CDR1 and CDR2: ENHRY, SYGVKD. The length of the CDR3 is 17 residues. CDR3 in amino acids: CAISERRVSDSGNTIYF. The CDR3 DNA is TGTGCCATCAGTGAGCGCCGGGTCTCGGACTCTGGAAACACCATATATTTT.

The rearrangement links TRBV15 to TRBJ1-1; tentatively, D is TRBD1 (5 bases). Between the trimmed V and J ends, which lost 0 bases and 4 bases, there was a span of 12 bases. Germline-derived CDR1 and CDR2 are LNHNV and YYDKDF (reference sequence). The CDR3 totals 15 residues. In nucleotides, the CDR3 is TGTGCCACCAGCAGAGAACAGGCAGCGGGCACTGAAGCTTTCTTT. Its translation: CATSREQAAGTEAFF. Full variable domain (missing parts from reference TRBV15 and TRBJ1-1): DAMVIQNPRYQVTQFGKPVTLSCSQTLNHNVMYWYQQKSSQAPKLLFHYYDKDFNNEADTPDNFQSRRPNTSFCFLDIRSPGLGDTAMYLCATSREQAAGTEAFFGQGTRLTVV.

This clonotype showed up many times. The chain has TRBV7-2 and TRBJ2-4, with D tentatively TRBD1 or TRBD2 (5 bases each). V was shortened by 0 bases and J by 7 bases, with 13 bases between the two germline ends. The CDR3 contains 15 residues. Per germline, CDR1 SGHTA and CDR2 FQGNSA. The CDR3 loop reads CASSLASGTGNIQYF. The CDR3 coding sequence is TGTGCCAGCAGCTTAGCTTCAGGGACCGGGAACATTCAGTACTTC.

This clonotype has just a few counts. This chain uses TRBV7-2 with TRBJ1-4, with D possibly being TRBD1 (5 bases). CDR3 size: 15 residues. V dropped 1 base and J dropped 7 bases, with 13 bases sitting between them. CDR1 SGHTA and CDR2 FQGNSA come from the germline V gene. The CDR3 DNA follows: TGTGCCAGCAGCTTAGAGAGCAGGGTGACTGAAAAACTGTTTTTT. Amino acid sequence: CASSLESRVTEKLFF. The complete variable domain, with remaining parts taken from reference TRBV7-2 and TRBJ1-4, reads GAGVSQSPSNKVTEKGKDVELRCDPISGHTALYWYRQSLGQGLEFLIYFQGNSAPDKSGLPSDRFSAERTGGSVSTLTIQRTQQEDSAVYLCASSLESRVTEKLFFGSGTQLSVL.

At least ten counts were recorded for this clonotype. The J gene is TRBJ1-2, the V gene TRBV11-2; unclear D gene. The CDR3 length is 15 residues. Deletions cut 5 bases from V and 5 bases from J, with 18 bases between. Germline assignment: CDR1 SGHAT and CDR2 FQNNGV. The CDR3 region is CASSRDLTLFYGYTF. CDR3 DNA sequence: TGTGCCAGCAGCCGCGACCTTACCCTCTTTTATGGCTACACCTTC.

This clonotype was found a few times. The junction does not match germline at one end; this may be a read error. J is TRBJ1-3 and V is TRBV6-5; D might be TRBD1 (5 bases). Germline V gene data show CDR1 as MNHEY and CDR2 as SVGAGI. The CDR3 totals 16 residues. The CDR3 spells CASSYRDPSSGNTTYF. CDR3 DNA sequence: TGTGCCAGCAGTTACCGGGACCCGAGCTCTGGAAACACCACATATTTT.

This clonotype was recorded at least ten times. The V and J genes are TRBV5-1 and TRBJ2-1, with 13 bases identical to TRBD2. The germline gives CDR1 SGHRS, CDR2 YFSETQ. The CDR3 sequence is 16 residues long. The ends lost 3 bases at V and 5 bases at J; junction bases unmatched: 5. CDR3 sequence reads: CASSWTGLAGNNEQFF. CDR3 bases: TGCGCCAGCAGCTGGACGGGACTAGCGGGGAACAATGAGCAGTTCTTC.

The table lists this clonotype with a few counts. This sequence joins TRBV5-4 and TRBJ2-7; 7 positions agree with TRBD1. Per the germline V gene, CDR1 is SGHNT and CDR2 is YYREEE (reference sequence). Trimming cost V 5 bases and J 3 bases; bases outside gene matches: 5. The CDR3 covers 13 residues. The CDR3 loop is CASSPGGYYEQYF. The CDR3 DNA is TGTGCCAGCAGTCCAGGGGGTTACTACGAGCAGTACTTC.

This clonotype has ten or more counts. J is TRBJ2-7 and V is TRBV3-1, with D tentatively TRBD1 (6 bases). V dropped 3 bases and J dropped 0 bases, with 12 bases sitting between them. Germline CDR1 and CDR2: LGHDT and YNNKEL (reference sequence). The CDR3 contains 15 residues. CDR3 nucleotide sequence: TGTGCCAGCAGCCACGCAAGGGGGTACTCCTACGAGCAGTACTTC. Protein: CASSHARGYSYEQYF.

This clonotype was detected a few times. The V and J genes are TRBV19 and TRBJ1-2, with 9 bases that match TRBD1. V gave up 7 bases and J gave up 1 base; unmatched junction bases: 4. The CDR3 has 14 residues. CDR1 and CDR2 from the germline V gene are LNHDA and SQIVND (reference sequence). The CDR3 is CASTKGQGNYGYTF. CDR3 DNA: TGTGCCAGTACTAAGGGACAGGGTAACTATGGCTACACCTTC.

This clonotype has at least ten counts. The V call is TRBV7-3, the J call TRBJ2-5; 9 bases match TRBD2. The CDR3 extends over 16 amino acids. Trimming took 5 bases from V and 2 from J; bases not matched to a gene: 9. Germline CDR1 reads SGHTA; CDR2 reads FQGTGA. Here the CDR3 DNA reads TGTGCCAGCAGCCCACCCAGCGGGGGGAAACAAGAGACCCAGTACTTC. This gives the protein CASSPPSGGKQETQYF.

This clonotype appeared a few times. V gene TRBV25-1 combines with J gene TRBJ1-1; tentatively, D is TRBD1 (5 bases). The V end lost 2 bases, the J end lost 6 bases, and 19 bases lay between the germline ends. The V gene's germline CDR1 is MGHDK and CDR2 SYGVNS. This CDR3 contains 16 residues. The CDR3 bases are TGTGCCAGCAGTGAAGGCGGGGCTCCGGGGGGACCTGAAGCTTTCTTT. Translating gives CASSEGGAPGGPEAFF.

This clonotype was counted only a few times. The chain employs TRBV5-1 and TRBJ2-7; TRBD2 agrees at 11 bases. The CDR3 extends over 16 amino acids. V lost 5 bases, J lost 7 bases, and 14 bases stayed unmatched. The germline CDR1 and CDR2 sequences are SGHRS and YFSETQ. As DNA, the CDR3 is TGCGCCAGCAGATATAATAGCGGGAGGGGTTTAGGGGAGCAGTACTTC. Protein: CASRYNSGRGLGEQYF.

The CDR3 sequence: CASRGTGTGRANYGYTF. The CDR3, as DNA: TGTGCCAGCAGGGGAACCGGGACAGGGAGAGCTAACTATGGCTACACCTTC. This chain joins TRBV6-1 and TRBJ1-2; 9 bases match TRBD1. The trim removed 6 bases at V and 0 bases at J, leaving 11 bases unmatched. The CDR3 has 17 residues. The germline V gene has CDR1 MNHNS and CDR2 SASEGT.

This chain connects TRBV7-9 to TRBJ1-1; perhaps TRBD1 as D (5 bases). The germline CDR1 and CDR2 sequences are SEHNR and FQNEAQ (reference sequence). The CDR3 has 15 amino acids. Trimming pared 1 base from V and 3 bases from J, leaving 12 bases between. CDR3 residues: CASSLDRLVYTEAFF. CDR3 bases: TGTGCCAGCAGCTTAGACAGGCTGGTGTACACTGAAGCTTTCTTT.

The chain is built from TRBV6-5 and TRBJ2-1, with 8 bases identical to TRBD2. CDR3 length: 12 residues. Germline CDR1 reads MNHEY; CDR2 reads SVGAGI. Losses at the gene ends were 0 bases for V and 14 bases for J; bases not matched to a gene: 3. The CDR3, as DNA: TGTGCCAGCAGTTACTCCGGGACTAGGGAGTTCTTC. It translates to CASSYSGTREFF.